The text below deals with one TCR beta chain. Its specificity is unknown. The data stem from a study of T cell repertoires in cytomegalovirus infection. Study as a whole: Both a matching HLA type and CMV infection were indicated by public TCR beta signatures.

TCRdb ran MiXCR on the reads and lists one entry per CDR3 protein. The sample has 160,000 or so distinct CDR3 sequences; 23% are singletons. CDR1 and CDR2 (germline): MDHEN, SYDVKM. With 3 bases removed from V and 8 bases from J, the gap between germline ends came to 8 bases. CDR3 length: 12 residues. General study results and limits: HLA-C-restricted TCR beta clonotypes specific for CMV led the ex vivo response. Carriage of CMV together with the relevant HLA was identifiable through cumulative public TCR beta family frequency.

V gene TRBV28 combines with J gene TRBJ1-5; D is unresolved. The clonotype comes from a human donor in good health (CMV status not recorded). Some clones in this sample may be carry-over from other donors' samples. Sequenced: PBMCs. Here the CDR3 reads CASSLGRKPQHF. The CDR3 nucleotides are TGTGCCAGCAGTTTGGGGAGGAAGCCCCAGCATTTT.